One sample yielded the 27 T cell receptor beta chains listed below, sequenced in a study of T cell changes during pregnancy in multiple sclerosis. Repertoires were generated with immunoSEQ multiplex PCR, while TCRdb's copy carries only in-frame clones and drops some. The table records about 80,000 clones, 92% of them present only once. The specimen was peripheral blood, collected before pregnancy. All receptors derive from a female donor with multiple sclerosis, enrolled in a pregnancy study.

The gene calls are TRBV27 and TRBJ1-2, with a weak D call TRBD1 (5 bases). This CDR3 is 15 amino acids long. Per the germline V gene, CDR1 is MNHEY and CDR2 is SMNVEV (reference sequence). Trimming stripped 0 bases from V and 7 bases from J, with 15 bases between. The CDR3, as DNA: TGTGCCAGCAGTTTATCGCATTCGGGGGTCGTTGGCTACACCTTC. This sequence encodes CASSLSHSGVVGYTF.

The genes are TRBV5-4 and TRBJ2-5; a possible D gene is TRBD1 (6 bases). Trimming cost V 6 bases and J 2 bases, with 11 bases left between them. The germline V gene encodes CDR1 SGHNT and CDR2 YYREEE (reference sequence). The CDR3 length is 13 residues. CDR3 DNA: TGTGCCAGCACCCTGGACAGTCAAGAGACCCAGTACTTC. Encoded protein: CASTLDSQETQYF.

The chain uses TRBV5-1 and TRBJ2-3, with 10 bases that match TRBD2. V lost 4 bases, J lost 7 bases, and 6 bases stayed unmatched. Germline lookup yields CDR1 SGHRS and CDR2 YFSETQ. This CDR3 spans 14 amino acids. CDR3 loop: CASSPWTSGNTQYF. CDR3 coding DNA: TGCGCCAGCAGCCCCTGGACTAGCGGAAATACGCAGTATTTT.

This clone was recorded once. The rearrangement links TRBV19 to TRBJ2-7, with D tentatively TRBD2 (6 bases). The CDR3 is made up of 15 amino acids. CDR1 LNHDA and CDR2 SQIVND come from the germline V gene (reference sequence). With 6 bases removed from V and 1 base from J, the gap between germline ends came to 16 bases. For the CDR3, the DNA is TGTGCCAGTAGCGTCCCCGGGACTGGATCCTACGAGCAGTACTTC. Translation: CASSVPGTGSYEQYF.

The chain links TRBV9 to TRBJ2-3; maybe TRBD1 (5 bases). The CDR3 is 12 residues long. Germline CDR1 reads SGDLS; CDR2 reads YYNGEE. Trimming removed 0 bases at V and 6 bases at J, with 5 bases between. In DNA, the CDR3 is TGTGCCAGCAGCGTAGAGGGGGATACGCAGTATTTT. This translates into CASSVEGDTQYF.

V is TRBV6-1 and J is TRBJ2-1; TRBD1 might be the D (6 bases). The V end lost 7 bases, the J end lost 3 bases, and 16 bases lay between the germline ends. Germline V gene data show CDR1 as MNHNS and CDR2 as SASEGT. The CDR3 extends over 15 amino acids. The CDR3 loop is CASTNGQTHYNEQFF. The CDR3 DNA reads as TGTGCCAGCACCAATGGACAGACCCACTACAATGAGCAGTTCTTC.

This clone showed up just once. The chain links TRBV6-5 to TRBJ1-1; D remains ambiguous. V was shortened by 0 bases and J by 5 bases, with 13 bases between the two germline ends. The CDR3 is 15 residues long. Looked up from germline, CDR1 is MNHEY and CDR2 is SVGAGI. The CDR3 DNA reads TGTGCCAGCAGTTACTCGAGGATTAAGAGGACTGAAGCTTTCTTT. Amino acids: CASSYSRIKRTEAFF.

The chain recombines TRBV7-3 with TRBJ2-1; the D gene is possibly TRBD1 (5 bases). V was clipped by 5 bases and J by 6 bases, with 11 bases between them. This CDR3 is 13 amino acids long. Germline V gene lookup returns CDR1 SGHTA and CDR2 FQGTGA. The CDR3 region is CASSGVQGNEQFF. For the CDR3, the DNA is TGTGCCAGCAGCGGCGTGCAGGGCAATGAGCAGTTCTTC.

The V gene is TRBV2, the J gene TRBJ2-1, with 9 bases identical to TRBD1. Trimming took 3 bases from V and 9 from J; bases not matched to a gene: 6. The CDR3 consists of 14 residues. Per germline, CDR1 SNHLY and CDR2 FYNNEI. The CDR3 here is CASSDWDRVSEQFF. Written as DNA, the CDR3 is TGTGCCAGCAGTGATTGGGACAGGGTCAGTGAGCAGTTCTTC. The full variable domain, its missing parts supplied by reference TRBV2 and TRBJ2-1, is EPEVTQTPSHQVTQMGQEVILRCVPISNHLYFYWYRQILGQKVEFLVSFYNNEISEKSEIFDDQFSVERPDGSNFTLKIRSTKLEDSAMYFCASSDWDRVSEQFFGPGTRLTVL.

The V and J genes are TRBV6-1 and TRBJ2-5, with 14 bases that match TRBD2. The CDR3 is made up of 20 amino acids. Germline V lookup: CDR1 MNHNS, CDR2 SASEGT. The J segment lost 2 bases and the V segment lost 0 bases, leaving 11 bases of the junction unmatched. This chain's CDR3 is CASSEAPPGLAGVKQETQYF. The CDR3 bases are TGTGCCAGCAGTGAAGCCCCACCGGGACTAGCGGGAGTTAAGCAAGAGACCCAGTACTTC.

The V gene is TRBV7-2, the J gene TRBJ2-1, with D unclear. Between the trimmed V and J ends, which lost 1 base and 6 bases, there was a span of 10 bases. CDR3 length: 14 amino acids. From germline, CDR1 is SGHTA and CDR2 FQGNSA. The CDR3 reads CASSLGHEANEQFF. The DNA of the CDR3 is TGTGCCAGCAGCTTAGGCCATGAGGCCAATGAGCAGTTCTTC.

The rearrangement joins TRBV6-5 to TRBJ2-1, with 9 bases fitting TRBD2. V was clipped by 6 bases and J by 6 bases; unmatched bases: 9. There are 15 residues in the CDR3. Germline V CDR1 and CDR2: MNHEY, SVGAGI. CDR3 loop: CASSPLISGSNEQFF. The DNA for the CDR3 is TGTGCCAGCAGCCCCCTTATTAGCGGGAGCAATGAGCAGTTCTTC.

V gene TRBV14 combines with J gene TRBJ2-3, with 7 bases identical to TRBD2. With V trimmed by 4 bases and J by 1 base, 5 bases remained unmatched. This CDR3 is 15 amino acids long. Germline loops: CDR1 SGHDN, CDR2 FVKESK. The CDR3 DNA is TGTGCCAGCAGCCGGAAGCGGGATCGCACAGATACGCAGTATTTT. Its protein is CASSRKRDRTDTQYF.

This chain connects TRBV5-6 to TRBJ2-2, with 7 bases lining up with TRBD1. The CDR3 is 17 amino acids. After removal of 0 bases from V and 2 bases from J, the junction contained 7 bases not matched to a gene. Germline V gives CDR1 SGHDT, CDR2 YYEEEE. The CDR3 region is CASSLGGTALNTGELFF. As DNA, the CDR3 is TGTGCCAGCAGCTTGGGAGGGACAGCCCTTAACACCGGGGAGCTGTTTTTT.

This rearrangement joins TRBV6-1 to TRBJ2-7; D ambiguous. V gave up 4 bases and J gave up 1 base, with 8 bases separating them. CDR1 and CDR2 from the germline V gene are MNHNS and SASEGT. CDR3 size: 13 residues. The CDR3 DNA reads TGTGCCAGCAGTGTAGAGCTATCCTACGAGCAGTACTTC. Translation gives CASSVELSYEQYF.

CDR3 nucleotides: TGCGCCAGCAGCTGGGGAACTAGCGGGAGGATCCACAATGAGCAGTTCTTC. It codes for CASSWGTSGRIHNEQFF. The chain couples TRBV5-1 to TRBJ2-1; 12 bases agree with TRBD2. Looked up from germline, CDR1 is SGHRS and CDR2 is YFSETQ. The CDR3 is 17 amino acids. Losses at the gene ends were 3 bases for V and 5 bases for J; bases not matched to a gene: 9.

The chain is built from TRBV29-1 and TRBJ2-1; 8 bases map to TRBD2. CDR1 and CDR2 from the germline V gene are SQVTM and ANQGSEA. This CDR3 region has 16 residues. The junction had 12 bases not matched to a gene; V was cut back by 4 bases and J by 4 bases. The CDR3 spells CSVVRSSGYSYNEQFF. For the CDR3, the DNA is TGCAGCGTTGTTAGGTCTAGCGGGTACTCGTACAATGAGCAGTTCTTC.

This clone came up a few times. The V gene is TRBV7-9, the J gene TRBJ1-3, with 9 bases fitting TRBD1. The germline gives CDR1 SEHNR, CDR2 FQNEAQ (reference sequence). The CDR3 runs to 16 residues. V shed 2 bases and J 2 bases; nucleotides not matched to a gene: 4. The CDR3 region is CASSLWGQGAGNTIYF. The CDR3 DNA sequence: TGTGCCAGCAGCTTATGGGGACAGGGAGCTGGAAACACCATATATTTT.

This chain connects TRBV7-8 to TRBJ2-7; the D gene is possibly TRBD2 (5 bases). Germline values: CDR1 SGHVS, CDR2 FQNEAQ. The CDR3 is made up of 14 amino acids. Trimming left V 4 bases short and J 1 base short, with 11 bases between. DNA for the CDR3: TGTGCCAGCAGCTCCGTAGGCGGGTCCTACGAGCAGTACTTC. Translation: CASSSVGGSYEQYF.

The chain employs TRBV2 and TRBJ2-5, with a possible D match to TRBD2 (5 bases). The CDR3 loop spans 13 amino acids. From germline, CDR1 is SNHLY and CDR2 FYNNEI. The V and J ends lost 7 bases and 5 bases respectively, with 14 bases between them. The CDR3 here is CASKPGIRETQYF. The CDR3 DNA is TGTGCCAGCAAACCCGGGATACGCGAGACCCAGTACTTC.

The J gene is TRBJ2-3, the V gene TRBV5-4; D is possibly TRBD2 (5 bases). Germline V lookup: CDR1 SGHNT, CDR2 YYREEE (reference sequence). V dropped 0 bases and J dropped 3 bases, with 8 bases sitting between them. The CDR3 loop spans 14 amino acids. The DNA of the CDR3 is TGTGCCAGCAGCTTGGGGGAGACGACAGATACGCAGTATTTT. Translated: CASSLGETTDTQYF.

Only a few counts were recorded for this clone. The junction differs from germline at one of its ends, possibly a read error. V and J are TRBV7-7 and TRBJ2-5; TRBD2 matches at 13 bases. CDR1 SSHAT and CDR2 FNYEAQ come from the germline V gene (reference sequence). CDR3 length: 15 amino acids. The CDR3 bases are TGTGCTAGCAGCTTACTAGCGGGAGGGCAAGAGACCCAGTACTTC. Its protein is CASSLLAGGQETQYF. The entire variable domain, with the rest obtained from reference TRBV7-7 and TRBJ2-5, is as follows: GAGVSQSPRYKVTKRGQDVTLRCDPISSHATLYWYQQALGQGPEFLTYFNYEAQPDKSGLPSDRFSAERPEGSISTLTIQRTEQRDSAMYRCASSLLAGGQETQYFGPGTRLLVL.

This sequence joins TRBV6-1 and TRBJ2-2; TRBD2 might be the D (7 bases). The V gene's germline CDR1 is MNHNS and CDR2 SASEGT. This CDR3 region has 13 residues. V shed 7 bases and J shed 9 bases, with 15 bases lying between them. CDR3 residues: CASKVGGLRELFF. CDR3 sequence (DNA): TGTGCCAGCAAGGTCGGGGGGCTACGGGAGCTGTTTTTT.

The CDR3 protein is CASCPNRGYTEAFF. CDR3 nucleotides: TGTGCCAGTTGCCCCAACAGGGGGTACACTGAAGCTTTCTTT. The genes are TRBV19 and TRBJ1-1; 8 bases line up with TRBD1. The germline gives CDR1 LNHDA, CDR2 SQIVND (reference sequence). The CDR3 is made up of 14 amino acids. The ends lost 8 bases at V and 3 bases at J; junction bases unmatched: 8.

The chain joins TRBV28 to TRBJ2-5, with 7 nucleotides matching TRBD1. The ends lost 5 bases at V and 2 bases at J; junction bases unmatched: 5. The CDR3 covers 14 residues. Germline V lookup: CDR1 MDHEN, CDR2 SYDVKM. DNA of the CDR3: TGTGCCAGCAGTCGTACAGGGGTACAAGAGACCCAGTACTTC. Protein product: CASSRTGVQETQYF.

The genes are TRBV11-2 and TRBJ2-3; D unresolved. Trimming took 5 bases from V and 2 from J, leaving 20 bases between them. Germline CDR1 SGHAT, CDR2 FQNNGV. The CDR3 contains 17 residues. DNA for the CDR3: TGTGCCAGCAGCCCCTTATTGCGTCAGACACACACAGATACGCAGTATTTT. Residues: CASSPLLRQTHTDTQYF.

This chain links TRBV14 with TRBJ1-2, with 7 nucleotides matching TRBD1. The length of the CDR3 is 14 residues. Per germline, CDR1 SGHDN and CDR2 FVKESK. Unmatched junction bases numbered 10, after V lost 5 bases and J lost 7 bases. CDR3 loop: CASSENRGVGGYTF. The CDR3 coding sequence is TGTGCCAGCAGCGAAAACAGGGGTGTGGGTGGCTACACCTTC. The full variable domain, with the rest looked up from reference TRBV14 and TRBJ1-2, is EAGVTQFPSHSVIEKGQTVTLRCDPISGHDNLYWYRRVMGKEIKFLLHFVKESKQDESGMPNNRFLAERTGGTYSTLKVQPAELEDSGVYFCASSENRGVGGYTFGSGTRLTVV.